This T cell receptor beta chain derives from a study of blood T cell repertoires in COVID-19. Deletions cut 6 bases from V and 7 bases from J, with 13 bases between. The germline V gene encodes CDR1 MNHEY and CDR2 SVGEGT. The CDR3 runs to 12 residues. Here immunoSEQ multiplex PCR was the method, and the copy in TCRdb shows in-frame clones only, minus some. The sample records about 110,000 clones, 85% being singletons. This receptor was obtained from a human donor in a cohort sampled during active COVID-19. The chain carries TRBV6-2 or TRBV6-3 and TRBJ2-7; D tentatively reads TRBD1 or TRBD2 (5 bases each). The material sequenced was peripheral blood. The CDR3 region has the DNA TGTGCCAGCAGCCAGGGAGACGGAGAGCAGTACTTC. Residues: CASSQGDGEQYF.